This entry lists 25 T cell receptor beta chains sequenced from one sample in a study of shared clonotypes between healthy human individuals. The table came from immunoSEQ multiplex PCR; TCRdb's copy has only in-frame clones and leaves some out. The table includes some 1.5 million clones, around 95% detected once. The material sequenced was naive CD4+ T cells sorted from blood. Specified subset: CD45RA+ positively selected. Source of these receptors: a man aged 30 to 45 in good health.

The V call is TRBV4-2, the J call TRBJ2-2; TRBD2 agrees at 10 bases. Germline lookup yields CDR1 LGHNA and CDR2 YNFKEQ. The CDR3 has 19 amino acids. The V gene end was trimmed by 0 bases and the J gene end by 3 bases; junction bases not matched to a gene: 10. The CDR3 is CASSQEAVAGGWDTGELFF. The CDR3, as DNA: TGTGCCAGCAGCCAAGAGGCGGTAGCGGGAGGTTGGGACACCGGGGAGCTGTTTTTT.

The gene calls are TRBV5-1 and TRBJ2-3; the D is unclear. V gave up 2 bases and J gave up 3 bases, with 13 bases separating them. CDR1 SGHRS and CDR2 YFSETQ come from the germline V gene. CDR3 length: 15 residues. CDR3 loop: CASSLRVVGTDTQYF. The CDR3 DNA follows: TGCGCCAGCAGCTTAAGGGTGGTAGGGACAGATACGCAGTATTTT.

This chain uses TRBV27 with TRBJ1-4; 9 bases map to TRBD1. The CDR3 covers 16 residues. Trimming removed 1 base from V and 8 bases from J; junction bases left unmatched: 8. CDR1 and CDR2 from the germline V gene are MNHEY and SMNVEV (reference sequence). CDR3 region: CASSLLSGQGGEKLFF. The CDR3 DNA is TGTGCCAGCAGTTTATTGTCGGGACAGGGTGGAGAAAAACTGTTTTTT.

The DNA for the CDR3 is TGTGCCAGCAGCCGGACTAGCGGGAGCCCCCTAGGCGAGACCCAGTACTTC. This encodes CASSRTSGSPLGETQYF. The chain employs TRBV14 and TRBJ2-5, with 13 nucleotides matching TRBD2. Germline-derived CDR1 and CDR2 are SGHDN and FVKESK. The V segment lost 4 bases and the J segment 5 bases; nucleotides outside the gene matches: 10. The CDR3 has 17 amino acids.

This CDR3 is CAWSVQRRTEAFF. The DNA for the CDR3 is TGTGCCTGGAGTGTACAAAGACGCACTGAAGCTTTCTTT. The rearrangement uses TRBV30 and TRBJ1-1; D gene ambiguous. The CDR3 totals 13 residues. CDR1 is GTSNPN and CDR2 is SVGIG in the germline V gene (reference sequence). With 0 bases removed from V and 4 bases from J, the gap between germline ends came to 9 bases.

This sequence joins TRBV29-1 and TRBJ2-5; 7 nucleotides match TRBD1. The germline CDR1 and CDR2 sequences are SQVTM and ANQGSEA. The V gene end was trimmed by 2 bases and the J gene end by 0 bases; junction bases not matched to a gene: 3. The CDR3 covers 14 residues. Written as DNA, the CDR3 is TGCAGCGTTGAACCGACAGGGAACCAAGAGACCCAGTACTTC. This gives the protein CSVEPTGNQETQYF. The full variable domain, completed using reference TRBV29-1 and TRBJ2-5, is SAVISQKPSRDICQRGTSLTIQCQVDSQVTMMFWYRQQPGQSLTLIATANQGSEATYESGFVIDKFPISRPNLTFSTLTVSNMSPEDSSIYLCSVEPTGNQETQYFGPGTRLLVL.

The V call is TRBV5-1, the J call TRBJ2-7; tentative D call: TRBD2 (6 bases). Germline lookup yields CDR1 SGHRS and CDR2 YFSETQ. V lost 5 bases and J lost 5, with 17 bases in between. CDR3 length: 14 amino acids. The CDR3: CASSSTGGTHEQYF. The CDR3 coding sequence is TGCGCCAGCAGTTCGACTGGCGGGACCCACGAGCAGTACTTC.

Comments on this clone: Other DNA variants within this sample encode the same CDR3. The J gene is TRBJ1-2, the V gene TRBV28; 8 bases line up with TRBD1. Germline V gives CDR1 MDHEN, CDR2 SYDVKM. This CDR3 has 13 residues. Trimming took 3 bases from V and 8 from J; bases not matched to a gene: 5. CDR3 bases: TGTGCCAGCAGTTTGAACAGGGGGTACGGCTACACCTTC. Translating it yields CASSLNRGYGYTF.

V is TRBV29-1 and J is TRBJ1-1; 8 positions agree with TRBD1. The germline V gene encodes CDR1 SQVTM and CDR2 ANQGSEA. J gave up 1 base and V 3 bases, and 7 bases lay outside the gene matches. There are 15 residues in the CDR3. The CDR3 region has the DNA TGCAGCGTTGAGCCTTTCGGGACAGGGAACACTGAAGCTTTCTTT. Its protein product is CSVEPFGTGNTEAFF.

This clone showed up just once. The CDR3 nucleotides read TGTGCCAGCAGCTTGAAACCCCACGGGAATCAGCCCCAGCATTTT. Translated: CASSLKPHGNQPQHF. The chain employs TRBV5-6 and TRBJ1-5, with D uncertain. Germline lookup yields CDR1 SGHDT and CDR2 YYEEEE. CDR3 length: 15 residues. V gave up 1 base and J gave up 4 bases, with 12 bases separating them.

CDR3 sequence (DNA): TGCGCCAGCAGCCTCAGGGCAGCGGCGAACGAAAAACTGTTTTTT. Translated: CASSLRAAANEKLFF. V is TRBV5-1 and J is TRBJ1-4, with D maybe TRBD1 (5 bases). The CDR3 covers 15 residues. V was shortened by 4 bases and J by 8 bases, with 18 bases between the two germline ends. Looked up from germline, CDR1 is SGHRS and CDR2 is YFSETQ.

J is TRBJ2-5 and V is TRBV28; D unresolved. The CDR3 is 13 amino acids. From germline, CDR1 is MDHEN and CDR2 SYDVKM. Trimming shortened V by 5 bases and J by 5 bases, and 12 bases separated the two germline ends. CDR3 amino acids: CASSPPLWETQYF. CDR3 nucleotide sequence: TGTGCCAGCAGTCCACCCCTCTGGGAGACCCAGTACTTC.

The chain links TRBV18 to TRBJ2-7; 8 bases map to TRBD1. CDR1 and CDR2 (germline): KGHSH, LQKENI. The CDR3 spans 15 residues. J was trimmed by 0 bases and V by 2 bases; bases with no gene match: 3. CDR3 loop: CASSPTTGASYEQYF. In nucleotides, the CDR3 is TGTGCCAGCTCACCAACGACAGGGGCCTCCTACGAGCAGTACTTC.

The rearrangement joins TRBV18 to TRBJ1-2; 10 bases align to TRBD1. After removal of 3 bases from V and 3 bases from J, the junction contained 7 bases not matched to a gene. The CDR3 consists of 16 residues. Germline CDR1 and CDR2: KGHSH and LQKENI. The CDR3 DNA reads TGTGCCAGCTCACCCCCGACAGGGGGCCCTGACTATGGCTACACCTTC. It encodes CASSPPTGGPDYGYTF.

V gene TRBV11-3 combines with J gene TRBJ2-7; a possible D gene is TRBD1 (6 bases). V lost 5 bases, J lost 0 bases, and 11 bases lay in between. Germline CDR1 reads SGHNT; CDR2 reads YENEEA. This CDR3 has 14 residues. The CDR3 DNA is TGTGCCAGCAGCAGGGGGTCGAGCTCCTACGAGCAGTACTTC. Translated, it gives CASSRGSSSYEQYF.

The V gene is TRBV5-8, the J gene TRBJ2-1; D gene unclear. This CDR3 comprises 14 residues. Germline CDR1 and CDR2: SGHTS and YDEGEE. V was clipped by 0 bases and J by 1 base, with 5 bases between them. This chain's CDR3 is CASSLAGSYNEQFF. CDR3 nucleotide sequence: TGTGCCAGCAGCTTGGCAGGTTCCTACAATGAGCAGTTCTTC.

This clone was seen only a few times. The CDR3 sequence: CASSRRGGNQPQHF. The CDR3 nucleotides read TGCGCCAGCAGCCGAAGGGGAGGCAATCAGCCCCAGCATTTT. J is TRBJ1-5 and V is TRBV5-1; D possibly corresponds to TRBD1 (5 bases). The CDR3 spans 14 residues. CDR1 and CDR2 (germline): SGHRS, YFSETQ. V shed 4 bases and J shed 2 bases, with 10 bases lying between them.

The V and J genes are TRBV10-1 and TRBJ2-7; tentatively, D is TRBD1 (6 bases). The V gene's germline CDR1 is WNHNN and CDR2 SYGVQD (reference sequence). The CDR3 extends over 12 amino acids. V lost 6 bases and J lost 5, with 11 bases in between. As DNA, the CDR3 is TGCGCCAGCAGCCGGGACACCAACGAGCAGTACTTC. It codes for CASSRDTNEQYF.

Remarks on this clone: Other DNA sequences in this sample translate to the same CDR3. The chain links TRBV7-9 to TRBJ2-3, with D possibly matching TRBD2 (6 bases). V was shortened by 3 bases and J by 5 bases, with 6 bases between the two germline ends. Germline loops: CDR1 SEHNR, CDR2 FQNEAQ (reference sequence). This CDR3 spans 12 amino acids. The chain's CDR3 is CASSFSGDTQYF. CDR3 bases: TGTGCCAGCAGCTTTAGCGGAGATACGCAGTATTTT.

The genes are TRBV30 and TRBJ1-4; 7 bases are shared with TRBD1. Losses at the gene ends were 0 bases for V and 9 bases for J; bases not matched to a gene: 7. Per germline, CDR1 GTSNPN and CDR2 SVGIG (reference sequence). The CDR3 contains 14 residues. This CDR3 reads CAWSVDRARKKLFF. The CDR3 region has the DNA TGTGCCTGGAGTGTAGACAGGGCGAGGAAAAAACTGTTTTTT.

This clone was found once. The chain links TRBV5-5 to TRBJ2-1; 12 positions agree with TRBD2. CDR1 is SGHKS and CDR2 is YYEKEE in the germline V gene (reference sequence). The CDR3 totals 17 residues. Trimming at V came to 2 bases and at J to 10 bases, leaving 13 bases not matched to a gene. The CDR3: CASSFSLAGGFVREQFF. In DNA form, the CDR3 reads TGTGCCAGCAGCTTTAGTCTAGCGGGAGGGTTCGTTAGGGAGCAGTTCTTC.

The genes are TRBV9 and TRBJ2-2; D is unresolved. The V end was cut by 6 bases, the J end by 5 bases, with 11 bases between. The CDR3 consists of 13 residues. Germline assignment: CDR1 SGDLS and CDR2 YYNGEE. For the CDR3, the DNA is TGTGCCAGCACGCGGCAATCTACCGGGGAGCTGTTTTTT. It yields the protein CASTRQSTGELFF.

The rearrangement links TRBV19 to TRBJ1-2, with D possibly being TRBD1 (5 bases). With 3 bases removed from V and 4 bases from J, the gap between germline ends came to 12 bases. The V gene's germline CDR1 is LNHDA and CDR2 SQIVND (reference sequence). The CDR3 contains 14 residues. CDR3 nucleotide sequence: TGTGCCAGTAGTATCCGACAGATTTTCTATGGCTACACCTTC. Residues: CASSIRQIFYGYTF.

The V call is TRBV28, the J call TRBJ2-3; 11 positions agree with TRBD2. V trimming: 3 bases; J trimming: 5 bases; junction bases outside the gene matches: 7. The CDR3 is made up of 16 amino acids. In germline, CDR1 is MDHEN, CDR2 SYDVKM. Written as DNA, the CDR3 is TGTGCCAGCAGTTTCAGCCTAGCGGGAGGTAAAGATACGCAGTATTTT. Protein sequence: CASSFSLAGGKDTQYF.

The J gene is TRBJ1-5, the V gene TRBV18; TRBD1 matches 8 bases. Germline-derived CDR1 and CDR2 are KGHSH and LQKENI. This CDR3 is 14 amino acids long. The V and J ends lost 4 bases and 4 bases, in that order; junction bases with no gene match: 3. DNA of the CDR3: TGTGCCAGCTCACGGACAGGGCCAAATCAGCCCCAGCATTTT. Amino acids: CASSRTGPNQPQHF.